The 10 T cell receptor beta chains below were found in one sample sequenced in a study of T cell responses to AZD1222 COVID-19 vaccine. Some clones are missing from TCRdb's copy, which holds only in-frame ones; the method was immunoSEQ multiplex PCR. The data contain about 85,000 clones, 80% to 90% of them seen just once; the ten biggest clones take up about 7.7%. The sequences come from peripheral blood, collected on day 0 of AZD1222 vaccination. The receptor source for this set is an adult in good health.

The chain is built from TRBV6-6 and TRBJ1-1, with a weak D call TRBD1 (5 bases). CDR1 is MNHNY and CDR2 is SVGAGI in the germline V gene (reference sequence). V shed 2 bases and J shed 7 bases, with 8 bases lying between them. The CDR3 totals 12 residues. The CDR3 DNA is TGTGCCAGCAGTTACCGGGGCGTTGAAGCTTTCTTT. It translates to CASSYRGVEAFF.

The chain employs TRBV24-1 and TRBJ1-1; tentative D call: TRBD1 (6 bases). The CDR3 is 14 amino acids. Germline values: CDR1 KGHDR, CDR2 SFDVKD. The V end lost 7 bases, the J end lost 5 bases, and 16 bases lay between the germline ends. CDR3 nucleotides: TGTGCCACCAGGGCGGGGCAGGGGAGTACTGAAGCTTTCTTT. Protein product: CATRAGQGSTEAFF.

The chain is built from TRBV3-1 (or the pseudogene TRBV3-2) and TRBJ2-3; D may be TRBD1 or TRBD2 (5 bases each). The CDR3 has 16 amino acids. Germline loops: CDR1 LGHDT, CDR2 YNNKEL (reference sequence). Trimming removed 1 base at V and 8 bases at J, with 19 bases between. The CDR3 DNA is TGTGCCAGCAGCCAAGCACGGGGCCCCACCCCCGGTACGCAGTATTTT. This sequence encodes CASSQARGPTPGTQYF.

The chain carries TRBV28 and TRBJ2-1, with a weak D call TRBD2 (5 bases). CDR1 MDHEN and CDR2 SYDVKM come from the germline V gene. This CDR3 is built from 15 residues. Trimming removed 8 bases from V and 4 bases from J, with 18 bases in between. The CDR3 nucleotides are TGTGCCAGCGACCGCACAGCGGAATCTTACAATGAGCAGTTCTTC. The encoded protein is CASDRTAESYNEQFF.

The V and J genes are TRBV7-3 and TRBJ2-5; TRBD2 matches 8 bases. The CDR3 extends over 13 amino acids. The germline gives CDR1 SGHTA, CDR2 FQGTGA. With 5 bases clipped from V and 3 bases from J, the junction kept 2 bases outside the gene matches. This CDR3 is CASSRGLEETQYF. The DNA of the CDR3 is TGTGCCAGCAGCCGGGGACTAGAAGAGACCCAGTACTTC.

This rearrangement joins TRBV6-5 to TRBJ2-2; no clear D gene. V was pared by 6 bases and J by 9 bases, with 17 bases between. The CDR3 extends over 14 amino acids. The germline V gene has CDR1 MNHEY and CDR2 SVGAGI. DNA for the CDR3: TGTGCCAGCAGGGGTGGATCTGTGGGAAGGGAGCTGTTTTTT. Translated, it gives CASRGGSVGRELFF.

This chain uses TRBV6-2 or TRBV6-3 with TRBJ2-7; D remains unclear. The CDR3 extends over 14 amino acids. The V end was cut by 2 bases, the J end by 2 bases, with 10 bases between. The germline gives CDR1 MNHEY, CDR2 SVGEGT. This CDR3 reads CASSYGGPPYEQYF. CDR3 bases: TGTGCCAGCAGTTACGGTGGACCGCCCTACGAGCAGTACTTC.

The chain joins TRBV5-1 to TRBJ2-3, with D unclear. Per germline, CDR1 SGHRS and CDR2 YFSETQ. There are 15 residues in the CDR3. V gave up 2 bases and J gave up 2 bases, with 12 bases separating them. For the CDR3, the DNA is TGCGCCAGCAGCTTAGTCACAGCCTCCACAGATACGCAGTATTTT. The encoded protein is CASSLVTASTDTQYF.

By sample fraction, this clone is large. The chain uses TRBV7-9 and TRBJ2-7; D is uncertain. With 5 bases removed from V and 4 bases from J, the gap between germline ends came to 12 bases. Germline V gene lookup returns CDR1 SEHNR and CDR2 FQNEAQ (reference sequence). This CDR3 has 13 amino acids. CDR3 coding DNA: TGTGCCAGCAGCGACGGGCTGATATACGAGCAGTACTTC. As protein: CASSDGLIYEQYF.

The CDR3 sequence is CAWIPGTSGKDEQFF. The CDR3 DNA is TGTGCCTGGATTCCCGGGACTAGCGGGAAGGATGAGCAGTTCTTC. The chain recombines TRBV30 with TRBJ2-1; 13 nucleotides agree with TRBD2. The CDR3 is 15 residues long. In germline, CDR1 is GTSNPN, CDR2 SVGIG (reference sequence). V was clipped by 4 bases and J by 8 bases; unmatched bases: 8. Supplemented by reference TRBV30 and TRBJ2-1, the full variable domain reads SQTIHQWPATLVQPVGSPLSLECTVEGTSNPNLYWYRQAAGRGLQLLFYSVGIGQISSEVPQNLSASRPQDRQFILSSKKLLLSDSGFYLCAWIPGTSGKDEQFFGPGTRLTVL.